This is a list of T cell receptor beta chains from one sample in a study. TCRdb re-analysed the RT-PCR reads in MiXCR, keeping a single row per CDR3 protein. The data show fewer than 800,000 distinct CDR3 sequences, with 13% to 15% seen just once and 3.6% held by the top ten. Material for sequencing was memory CD4+ T cells from blood. The receptors come from a female donor in good health, serving as a healthy control. Each CDR3 is given with its conserved first and last residue. A D gene is named only where the DNA matches it firmly. Clone size appears in some rows only: once, few, many, or a class for an expanded clone.

V gene: TRBV29-1; J gene: TRBJ2-7; clone size: many; D gene: TRBD1; CDR3 DNA: TGCAGCGTGTCCAGGGACAGTGGGACCTACGAGCAGTACTTC; CDR3 protein: CSVSRDSGTYEQYF
V gene: TRBV28; J gene: TRBJ1-2; clone size: .; D gene: .; CDR3 DNA: TGTGCCAGCAGCCTCCTGGGTAACTATGGCTACACCTTC; CDR3 protein: CASSLLGNYGYTF
V gene: TRBV20-1; J gene: TRBJ2-7; clone size: few; D gene: .; CDR3 DNA: TGCAGTGCTAGATTCGGATACGAGCAGTACTTC; CDR3 protein: CSARFGYEQYF
V gene: TRBV12-3/TRBV12-4; J gene: TRBJ1-5; clone size: many; D gene: .; CDR3 DNA: TGTGCCAGCAGTTCCGGGTCCGCGGGTCAGCCCCAGCATTTT; CDR3 protein: CASSSGSAGQPQHF
V gene: TRBV20-1; J gene: TRBJ2-3; clone size: many; D gene: .; CDR3 DNA: TGCAGTGCTCCGAGGAGCGGGAGCACAGATACGCAGTATTTT; CDR3 protein: CSAPRSGSTDTQYF
V gene: TRBV6-2/TRBV6-3; J gene: TRBJ1-1; clone size: few; D gene: TRBD1; CDR3 DNA: TGTGCCAGCAGACGAGACAGGGACGGATTTCTGAACACTGAAGCTTTCTTT; CDR3 protein: CASRRDRDGFLNTEAFF
V gene: TRBV7-8; J gene: TRBJ1-5; clone size: few; D gene: TRBD1; CDR3 DNA: TGTGCCGGAGGGACAGGGGGTAATCAGCCCCAGCATTTT; CDR3 protein: CAGGTGGNQPQHF
V gene: TRBV20-1; J gene: TRBJ2-3; clone size: many; D gene: TRBD1; CDR3 DNA: TGCAGTGCTAGCTTTTACCGGGACAGTTACACAGATACGCAGTATTTT; CDR3 protein: CSASFYRDSYTDTQYF
V gene: TRBV6-2/TRBV6-3; J gene: TRBJ2-3; clone size: .; D gene: .; CDR3 DNA: TGTGCCAGCAGTTACGGGCCGAGCGCAGATACGCAGTATTTT; CDR3 protein: CASSYGPSADTQYF
V gene: TRBV10-3; J gene: TRBJ2-5; clone size: many; D gene: TRBD1; CDR3 DNA: TGTGCCATCAGTGAGTTTGCAGGGGGTCGAGAGACCCAGTACTTC; CDR3 protein: CAISEFAGGRETQYF
V gene: TRBV10-2; J gene: TRBJ2-5; clone size: many; D gene: .; CDR3 DNA: TGCGCCAGCAGTGTAGACGGTGAAGAGACCCAGTACTTC; CDR3 protein: CASSVDGEETQYF
V gene: TRBV19; J gene: TRBJ1-2; clone size: .; D gene: TRBD1; CDR3 DNA: TGTGCCAGTAGTAACCCCCCCGGAGGGGGCGCGAGCGGCTACACCTTC; CDR3 protein: CASSNPPGGGASGYTF
V gene: TRBV28; J gene: TRBJ1-6; clone size: few; D gene: TRBD1; CDR3 DNA: TGTGCCAGCAGCAACGGACAGGGGAATTCACCCCTCCACTTT; CDR3 protein: CASSNGQGNSPLHF
V gene: TRBV7-8; J gene: TRBJ2-5; clone size: few; D gene: TRBD2; CDR3 DNA: TGTGCCAGCAGCCGGGGGGCGGGGGGCGCCCCGGAGACCCAGTACTTC; CDR3 protein: CASSRGAGGAPETQYF
V gene: TRBV5-1; J gene: TRBJ2-5; clone size: few; D gene: TRBD2; CDR3 DNA: TGCGCCAGCAGCCCCGGGACCCACGGCGGGGGGGAGACCCAGTACTTC; CDR3 protein: CASSPGTHGGGETQYF
V gene: TRBV5-4; J gene: TRBJ2-1; clone size: once; D gene: .; CDR3 DNA: TGTGCCAGCAGCCCTGGCGACGGACTCCACGATGAGCAGTTCTTC; CDR3 protein: CASSPGDGLHDEQFF
V gene: TRBV20-1; J gene: TRBJ2-1; clone size: many; D gene: .; CDR3 DNA: TGCAGTGCTAGGTTTTGGGACAAGAGCTCCTACAATGAGCAGTTCTTC; CDR3 protein: CSARFWDKSSYNEQFF
V gene: TRBV28; J gene: TRBJ2-7; clone size: few; D gene: TRBD1; CDR3 DNA: TGTGCCAGCAGTTTCCCACCGGGACAGGGTAGCTACGAGCAGTACTTC; CDR3 protein: CASSFPPGQGSYEQYF
V gene: TRBV19; J gene: TRBJ2-2; clone size: .; D gene: TRBD1; CDR3 DNA: TGTGCCAGTAGCAGGGGGAGGAACACCGGGGAGCTGTTTTTT; CDR3 protein: CASSRGRNTGELFF
V gene: TRBV6-2/TRBV6-3; J gene: TRBJ2-5; clone size: .; D gene: .; CDR3 DNA: TGTGCCAGCAGAAGAATTGAATCGGAGACCCAGTACTTC; CDR3 protein: CASRRIESETQYF
V gene: TRBV4-3; J gene: TRBJ2-1; clone size: many; D gene: .; CDR3 DNA: TGCGCCAGCAGCCAAGACGTTGCGAGAGGGGGGAGCAATGAGCAGTTCTTC; CDR3 protein: CASSQDVARGGSNEQFF
V gene: TRBV7-2; J gene: TRBJ1-3; clone size: many; D gene: .; CDR3 DNA: TGTGCCAGCAGCTTAGCGGTCCGATCTGGAAACACCATATATTTT; CDR3 protein: CASSLAVRSGNTIYF
V gene: TRBV14; J gene: TRBJ1-4; clone size: .; D gene: .; CDR3 DNA: TGTGCCAGCAGCCAACTTCAGGGCGGATATGAAAAACTGTTTTTT; CDR3 protein: CASSQLQGGYEKLFF
V gene: TRBV18; J gene: TRBJ2-7; clone size: few; D gene: .; CDR3 DNA: TGTGCCAGCTCATCCTCCAGGGACTACGAGCAGTACTTC; CDR3 protein: CASSSSRDYEQYF
V gene: TRBV11-2; J gene: TRBJ2-1; clone size: few; D gene: TRBD1; CDR3 DNA: TGTGCCAGCAGACCGCCGGGACAGGGTTTCGATGAGCAGTTCTTC; CDR3 protein: CASRPPGQGFDEQFF
V gene: TRBV5-1; J gene: TRBJ1-2; clone size: few; D gene: TRBD1; CDR3 DNA: TGCGCCAGCAGCGTCGGGACAGGGGATGGCTACACCTTC; CDR3 protein: CASSVGTGDGYTF
V gene: TRBV20-1; J gene: TRBJ1-2; clone size: .; D gene: TRBD1; CDR3 DNA: TGCAGTGCTAGGGACAGACAGGGAGCTAACTATGGCTACACCTTC; CDR3 protein: CSARDRQGANYGYTF
V gene: TRBV6-2/TRBV6-3; J gene: TRBJ2-1; clone size: many; D gene: TRBD1; CDR3 DNA: TGTGCCAGCAGACGCTCCCCTTGGGGGGACAGGGGAACAAATGAGCAGTTCTTC; CDR3 protein: CASRRSPWGDRGTNEQFF
V gene: TRBV6-5; J gene: TRBJ2-3; clone size: .; D gene: .; CDR3 DNA: TGTGCCAGCAGTCAGGAGAATTATCAGAGGAGTGATACGCAGTATTTT; CDR3 protein: CASSQENYQRSDTQYF
V gene: TRBV7-6; J gene: TRBJ2-7; clone size: .; D gene: .; CDR3 DNA: TGTGCCAGCAGCGCCCCGGGGGAGGTCCACGAGCAGTACTTC; CDR3 protein: CASSAPGEVHEQYF
V gene: TRBV9; J gene: TRBJ2-7; clone size: .; D gene: TRBD2; CDR3 DNA: TGTGCCAGCAGCGTGGCGGCTAGCGGGCCCCCCTACGAGCAGTACTTC; CDR3 protein: CASSVAASGPPYEQYF
V gene: TRBV29-1; J gene: TRBJ1-3; clone size: few; D gene: .; CDR3 DNA: TGCAGCGTTGAAGATCGTAAAGGCAGCAGCTCTGGAAACACCATATATTTT; CDR3 protein: CSVEDRKGSSSGNTIYF
V gene: TRBV20-1; J gene: TRBJ2-5; clone size: many; D gene: .; CDR3 DNA: TGCAGTGTTTTCCGGGACTCCCAAGAGACCCAGTACTTC; CDR3 protein: CSVFRDSQETQYF
V gene: TRBV5-1; J gene: TRBJ1-1; clone size: many; D gene: .; CDR3 DNA: TGCGCCAGCAGCTTGGCGGCCGCCCGTACTTTCACTGAAGCTTTCTTT; CDR3 protein: CASSLAAARTFTEAFF
V gene: TRBV27; J gene: TRBJ1-1; clone size: many; D gene: .; CDR3 DNA: TGTGCCAGCAGTTTAAGGCCAGCGAACACTGAAGCTTTCTTT; CDR3 protein: CASSLRPANTEAFF
V gene: TRBV4-3; J gene: TRBJ1-2; clone size: .; D gene: .; CDR3 DNA: TGCGCCAGCAGCCAAGAGGAGTGGTCGGGTTGTGGCTACACCTTC; CDR3 protein: CASSQEEWSGCGYTF
V gene: TRBV20-1; J gene: TRBJ2-1; clone size: many; D gene: .; CDR3 DNA: TGCAGTGCTAGAGTGCGGAGCGGGCCCTACAATGAGCAGTTCTTC; CDR3 protein: CSARVRSGPYNEQFF
V gene: TRBV7-9; J gene: TRBJ1-1; clone size: few; D gene: .; CDR3 DNA: TGTGCCAGCAGCTTAGAAATTGGCACTGAAGCTTTCTTT; CDR3 protein: CASSLEIGTEAFF
V gene: TRBV29-1; J gene: TRBJ2-5; clone size: many; D gene: .; CDR3 DNA: TGCAGCGTCTCGGACCCCCAGTACTTC; CDR3 protein: CSVSDPQYF
V gene: TRBV6-6; J gene: TRBJ1-1; clone size: .; D gene: .; CDR3 DNA: TGTGCCAGCAGTTACTCGCGGGGAGCTGAAGCTTTCTTT; CDR3 protein: CASSYSRGAEAFF
V gene: TRBV15; J gene: TRBJ1-2; clone size: many; D gene: TRBD1; CDR3 DNA: TGTGCCACCAGCAGAGAAAGGAGGGGGTGGACAGGGGAGAACGGCTACACCTTC; CDR3 protein: CATSRERRGWTGENGYTF
V gene: TRBV30; J gene: TRBJ2-3; clone size: few; D gene: TRBD2; CDR3 DNA: TGTGCCTCCGGGACTAGCGGAACAGATACGCAGTATTTT; CDR3 protein: CASGTSGTDTQYF
V gene: TRBV6-5; J gene: TRBJ2-1; clone size: many; D gene: TRBD1; CDR3 DNA: TGTGCCAGCAGCCTCGACAGGGAACAGCAGTTCTTC; CDR3 protein: CASSLDREQQFF
V gene: TRBV4-3; J gene: TRBJ1-2; clone size: many; D gene: .; CDR3 DNA: TGCGCCAGCAGCCAAAGTACACAGCCTAGCTATGGCTACACCTTC; CDR3 protein: CASSQSTQPSYGYTF
V gene: TRBV5-6; J gene: TRBJ2-5; clone size: many; D gene: .; CDR3 DNA: TGTGCCAGCAGCTTGGGTAAAGGACACCTCCAAGAGACCCAGTACTTC; CDR3 protein: CASSLGKGHLQETQYF
V gene: TRBV5-1; J gene: TRBJ2-7; clone size: .; D gene: TRBD2; CDR3 DNA: TGCGCCAGCAGCTTCACGGCTAGCGGGAATACCTACGAGCAGTACTTC; CDR3 protein: CASSFTASGNTYEQYF
V gene: TRBV25-1; J gene: TRBJ2-7; clone size: many; D gene: TRBD1; CDR3 DNA: TGTGCCAGCAGTGAGTCGACAGGGTCCTACGAGCAGTACTTC; CDR3 protein: CASSESTGSYEQYF
V gene: TRBV28; J gene: TRBJ2-7; clone size: .; D gene: .; CDR3 DNA: TGTGCCAGCGGGGAGACGAACAGGGTCTACGAGCAGTACTTC; CDR3 protein: CASGETNRVYEQYF
V gene: TRBV7-7; J gene: TRBJ2-2; clone size: many; D gene: TRBD2; CDR3 DNA: TGTGCTAGCAGCTTTATAGCGGGAGGGCCGACCGGGGAGCTGTTTTTT; CDR3 protein: CASSFIAGGPTGELFF
V gene: TRBV6-6; J gene: TRBJ1-5; clone size: many; D gene: .; CDR3 DNA: TGTGCCAGCAAGGGGAGACAGTCAAATCAGCCCCAGCATTTT; CDR3 protein: CASKGRQSNQPQHF
V gene: TRBV11-3; J gene: TRBJ2-5; clone size: few; D gene: .; CDR3 DNA: TGTGCCAGCAGCCGCGACAGAGACCAAGAGACCCAGTACTTC; CDR3 protein: CASSRDRDQETQYF